Listed here are 21 T cell receptor beta chains from one sample, sequenced in a study of cytomegalovirus exposure and HLA in healthy donors. Sequenced by immunoSEQ multiplex PCR; TCRdb stores in-frame clones only, minus some. The sample contains around 91,000 clones, 90% to 95% of which appear only once. Sequencing was carried out using PBMCs. The receptors stem from a woman in her twenties or thirties in good health and CMV-seropositive.

This chain uses TRBV27 with TRBJ2-1; TRBD2 matches at 14 bases. From germline, CDR1 is MNHEY and CDR2 SMNVEV (reference sequence). Trimming at V came to 2 bases and at J to 12 bases, leaving 6 bases not matched to a gene. The CDR3 has 15 amino acids. The CDR3 sequence is CASSLRLAGGLRQFF. CDR3 in DNA: TGTGCCAGCAGTTTAAGACTAGCGGGAGGGTTACGGCAGTTCTTC.

The V call is TRBV4-3, the J call TRBJ2-1; D is ambiguous. CDR3 length equals 16 residues. The V and J ends lost 0 bases and 3 bases respectively, with 12 bases between them. CDR1 and CDR2 (germline): LGHNA, YSLEER. The CDR3 reads CASSQEISRGYNEQFF. The CDR3 DNA follows: TGCGCCAGCAGCCAAGAGATTTCGCGCGGCTACAATGAGCAGTTCTTC.

The CDR3 here is CASSQGQGDTEAFF. The DNA of the CDR3 is TGTGCCAGCAGCCAAGGACAGGGCGACACTGAAGCTTTCTTT. The J gene is TRBJ1-1, the V gene TRBV4-2; TRBD1 matches at 7 bases. V was clipped by 1 base and J by 3 bases; unmatched bases: 2. The CDR3 is made up of 14 amino acids. CDR1 and CDR2 from the germline V gene are LGHNA and YNFKEQ.

The gene calls are TRBV28 and TRBJ2-1; TRBD2 matches 13 bases. The CDR3 spans 16 residues. Germline CDR1 reads MDHEN; CDR2 reads SYDVKM. V shed 2 bases and J 5 bases; nucleotides not matched to a gene: 3. The CDR3 region is CASSLRTSGRDNEQFF. CDR3 DNA: TGTGCCAGCAGTTTAAGGACTAGCGGGAGAGACAATGAGCAGTTCTTC.

The chain employs TRBV7-8 and TRBJ2-2, with 12 bases lining up with TRBD2. Per the germline V gene, CDR1 is SGHVS and CDR2 is FQNEAQ. The junction had 7 bases not matched to a gene; V was cut back by 4 bases and J by 7 bases. This CDR3 has 16 amino acids. The CDR3: CASSSRSSGRDGELFF. DNA of the CDR3: TGTGCCAGCAGCTCCCGTTCTAGCGGGAGGGACGGGGAGCTGTTTTTT.

V gene TRBV7-9 combines with J gene TRBJ1-5; D gene uncertain. This CDR3 contains 13 residues. Germline loops: CDR1 SEHNR, CDR2 FQNEAQ (reference sequence). V lost 1 base to trimming and J lost 5 bases, with 6 bases between them. The CDR3 loop is CASSLEADQPQHF. The CDR3 DNA reads as TGTGCCAGCAGCTTAGAGGCGGATCAGCCCCAGCATTTT.

This clone has only a few counts. The V gene is TRBV6-5, the J gene TRBJ2-1, with 8 bases that match TRBD1. V shed 7 bases, J shed 6 bases, and the junction held 8 bases outside the gene matches. Germline values: CDR1 MNHEY, CDR2 SVGAGI. This CDR3 is built from 14 residues. The DNA for the CDR3 is TGTGCCAGCAATTTCGGGACAGGTTTCAATGAGCAGTTCTTC. It encodes CASNFGTGFNEQFF.

The chain carries TRBV5-1 and TRBJ2-3; a possible D gene is TRBD2 (6 bases). This CDR3 has 15 residues. Trimming took off 3 bases at V and 5 bases at J, with 16 bases between the two ends. The germline CDR1 and CDR2 sequences are SGHRS and YFSETQ. CDR3 sequence reads: CASSSGLSPLDTQYF. The CDR3 DNA sequence: TGCGCCAGCAGCTCGGGACTCTCACCCCTAGATACGCAGTATTTT.

The chain recombines TRBV5-4 with TRBJ2-1, with D possibly being TRBD1 (5 bases). Germline CDR1 is SGHNT and CDR2 is YYREEE (reference sequence). V was cut by 2 bases and J by 7 bases, with 13 bases left in between. The CDR3 is 14 residues long. CDR3 protein: CASSLGVATNEQFF. In DNA form, the CDR3 reads TGTGCCAGCAGCTTAGGGGTAGCAACGAATGAGCAGTTCTTC.

The gene calls are TRBV6-1 and TRBJ2-2; 7 bases map to TRBD1. Germline loops: CDR1 MNHNS, CDR2 SASEGT. This CDR3 region has 14 residues. CDR3 sequence (DNA): TGTGGGGGCCGAGGGGGCCCGAACACCGGGGAGCTGTTTTTT. This translates into CGGRGGPNTGELFF.

This clone was seen just once. The rearrangement links TRBV28 to TRBJ2-5; D not resolved. CDR1 is MDHEN and CDR2 is SYDVKM in the germline V gene. The CDR3 extends over 12 amino acids. Trimming left V 3 bases short and J 9 bases short, with 11 bases between. This chain's CDR3 is CASSFLGGPQYF. DNA for the CDR3: TGTGCCAGCAGTTTCCTTGGCGGTCCCCAGTACTTC.

The chain links TRBV9 to TRBJ1-2; 10 bases line up with TRBD1. Per germline, CDR1 SGDLS and CDR2 YYNGEE. J gave up 9 bases and V 1 base, and 3 bases lay outside the gene matches. The CDR3 is 13 residues long. In DNA form, the CDR3 reads TGTGCCAGCAGCGTAAGGGACAGGGGTAGCTACACCTTC. It specifies CASSVRDRGSYTF.

J is TRBJ2-1 and V is TRBV6-5; 8 positions match TRBD2. CDR1 MNHEY and CDR2 SVGAGI come from the germline V gene. The CDR3 consists of 15 residues. V shed 6 bases, J shed 5 bases, and the junction held 9 bases outside the gene matches. The CDR3 region has the DNA TGTGCCAGCAGAGACGGGACTAGGGTGCACAATGAGCAGTTCTTC. Protein sequence: CASRDGTRVHNEQFF.

The rearrangement uses TRBV11-2 and TRBJ2-7; TRBD2 agrees at 8 bases. V was clipped by 5 bases and J by 3 bases; unmatched bases: 9. CDR1 and CDR2 (germline): SGHAT, FQNNGV. The length of the CDR3 is 15 residues. The CDR3 region has the DNA TGTGCCAGCAGCACCGGGAGGGACTTCGTCTACGAGCAGTACTTC. Protein: CASSTGRDFVYEQYF.

The CDR3 loop is CASSLGTSGNRRYNEQFF. The CDR3, as DNA: TGTGCCAGCAGCCTTGGGACTAGCGGCAACCGGAGGTACAATGAGCAGTTCTTC. The chain uses TRBV11-2 and TRBJ2-1, with 11 nucleotides matching TRBD2. CDR3 length: 18 residues. CDR1 is SGHAT, CDR2 FQNNGV, per germline. Losses at the gene ends were 5 bases for V and 4 bases for J; bases not matched to a gene: 13.

V and J are TRBV28 and TRBJ1-5; 11 nucleotides agree with TRBD1. This CDR3 has 14 residues. Germline V lookup: CDR1 MDHEN, CDR2 SYDVKM. The trim removed 10 bases at V and 5 bases at J, leaving 7 bases unmatched. In DNA form, the CDR3 reads TGTGCCACTCAAGGGACAGGGGGATATCAGCCCCAGCATTTT. It specifies CATQGTGGYQPQHF. The full variable domain, with the rest looked up from reference TRBV28 and TRBJ1-5, is DVKVTQSSRYLVKRTGEKVFLECVQDMDHENMFWYRQDPGLGLRLIYFSYDVKMKEKGDIPEGYSVSREKKERFSLILESASTNQTSMYLCATQGTGGYQPQHFGDGTRLSIL.

V is TRBV30 and J is TRBJ2-3; D gene ambiguous. With 2 bases removed from V and 1 base from J, the gap between germline ends came to 7 bases. CDR3 length: 13 amino acids. Germline V gene sequence: CDR1 GTSNPN, CDR2 SVGIG (reference sequence). The DNA for the CDR3 is TGTGCCTGGAGTCTTGGAGGCACAGATACGCAGTATTTT. This encodes CAWSLGGTDTQYF.

V gene TRBV4-3 combines with J gene TRBJ2-3, with D tentatively TRBD2 (5 bases). Germline V lookup: CDR1 LGHNA, CDR2 YSLEER. The V end lost 4 bases, the J end lost 2 bases, and 10 bases lay between the germline ends. This CDR3 comprises 14 residues. CDR3 amino acids: CASSLGLYTDTQYF. DNA of the CDR3: TGCGCCAGCAGCCTTGGACTGTACACAGATACGCAGTATTTT.

The chain is built from TRBV28 and TRBJ2-6, with 10 bases fitting TRBD1. The CDR3 consists of 16 residues. In germline, CDR1 is MDHEN, CDR2 SYDVKM. Germline trimming cut 8 bases from V and 2 bases from J; bases unmatched to any gene: 6. CDR3 nucleotides: TGTGCCAGCGCACTAGGACAGGGGGCTGGGGCCAACGTCCTGACTTTC. Amino acid sequence: CASALGQGAGANVLTF. The whole variable domain, filled in from reference TRBV28 and TRBJ2-6, reads DVKVTQSSRYLVKRTGEKVFLECVQDMDHENMFWYRQDPGLGLRLIYFSYDVKMKEKGDIPEGYSVSREKKERFSLILESASTNQTSMYLCASALGQGAGANVLTFGAGSRLTVL.

The gene calls are TRBV1 and TRBJ2-5; the table's D call, TRBD2, was not checked against the DNA. TRBV1 is a listed pseudogene. CDR3 length: 19 amino acids. The DNA of the CDR3 is TGCACCAGCAGCCAAGAGGCCCCCGGGCTAGCGGCCCTCCAAGAGACCCAGTACTTC. This codes for CTSSQEAPGLAALQETQYF.

The chain recombines TRBV19 with TRBJ2-7; 10 bases line up with TRBD1. Losses at the gene ends were 0 bases for V and 2 bases for J; bases not matched to a gene: 7. The CDR3 is 17 residues long. The germline V gene has CDR1 LNHDA and CDR2 SQIVND (reference sequence). The CDR3 bases are TGTGCCAGTAGTATAGATCCACCCGGGACAGGGGCCTACGAGCAGTACTTC. It specifies CASSIDPPGTGAYEQYF.